The 3 T cell receptor beta chains below come from one sample, sequenced in a study of cytomegalovirus exposure and HLA in healthy donors. The PCR used 60 Vbeta and 13 Jbeta primers. The method was immunoSEQ multiplex PCR; TCRdb's version includes in-frame clones alone and lacks a portion of them. Of some 120,000 clones listed, over 60% are singletons. What was sequenced was PBMCs. All receptors come from a man in his thirties or forties in good health and CMV-seropositive.

The DNA of the CDR3 is TGTGCCAGCAGCTTGGAGGCCCGGGACAACTACGAGCAGTACTTC. Amino acids: CASSLEARDNYEQYF. The chain employs TRBV11-2 and TRBJ2-7, with a weak D call TRBD1 (6 bases). Germline-derived CDR1 and CDR2 are SGHAT and FQNNGV. Trimming cost V 3 bases and J 3 bases, with 15 bases left between them. The CDR3 is 15 amino acids.

The chain employs TRBV6-5 and TRBJ2-7, with 7 bases fitting TRBD2. Germline CDR1 reads MNHEY; CDR2 reads SVGAGI. J gave up 4 bases and V 5 bases, and 8 bases lay outside the gene matches. The CDR3 is made up of 14 amino acids. The CDR3, as DNA: TGTGCCAGCAGTCCAGAAGCGGGGAAGTACGAGCAGTACTTC. Its protein is CASSPEAGKYEQYF.

This chain joins TRBV2 and TRBJ2-7; 7 bases match TRBD1. The CDR3 consists of 14 residues. Losses at the gene ends were 6 bases for V and 6 bases for J; bases not matched to a gene: 11. Germline V gene data show CDR1 as SNHLY and CDR2 as FYNNEI. The CDR3: CASRRRDSGAEQYF. The DNA of the CDR3 is TGTGCCAGCAGACGCCGGGACAGTGGAGCCGAGCAGTACTTC.